These 32 T cell receptor beta chains originate from one sample sequenced in a study of identical twins. TCRdb analysed the 5' RACE reads with MiXCR anew, one entry per CDR3 protein. Of about 240,000 distinct CDR3 sequences listed, roughly 13% are singletons. These data also featured in a second study, about yellow fever vaccine responses in identical twins.

The material sequenced was memory (CD45RO+) T cells sorted from blood. Receptors originate from a woman under 30 in good health.

In its sample, this clonotype was seen many times. V and J are TRBV29-1 and TRBJ1-5, with 7 bases matching TRBD1. Trimming cost V 7 bases and J 2 bases; bases outside gene matches: 11. This CDR3 region has 15 residues. Germline CDR1 reads SQVTM; CDR2 reads ANQGSEA. The DNA of the CDR3 is TGCAGCGCCTTAACAGGGGCCGGAGGCAATCAGCCCCAGCATTTT. This gives the protein CSALTGAGGNQPQHF.

This clonotype has just a few counts. The chain has TRBV7-9 and TRBJ1-1; 8 positions agree with TRBD1. The CDR3 runs 15 residues. The ends lost 1 base at V and 3 bases at J; junction bases unmatched: 4. CDR1 SEHNR and CDR2 FQNEAQ come from the germline V gene (reference sequence). Here the CDR3 reads CASSLGQGTDTEAFF. In DNA, the CDR3 is TGTGCCAGCAGCTTAGGACAGGGGACAGACACTGAAGCTTTCTTT.

This clonotype was detected a few times. This sequence joins TRBV15 and TRBJ2-3; D possibly matches TRBD1 or TRBD2 (5 bases each). The CDR3 spans 16 residues. The germline V gene encodes CDR1 LNHNV and CDR2 YYDKDF (reference sequence). The germline V and J ends were trimmed by 0 bases and 3 bases, with 13 bases remaining between them. CDR3 sequence: CATSRDAGTGTDTQYF. The CDR3, as DNA: TGTGCCACCAGCAGAGATGCCGGGACGGGTACAGATACGCAGTATTTT.

In this sample, this clonotype turned up many times. The V call is TRBV5-1, the J call TRBJ1-6; 9 bases are shared with TRBD1. V gave up 4 bases and J gave up 6 bases; unmatched junction bases: 11. The CDR3 length is 17 residues. Germline V CDR1 and CDR2: SGHRS, YFSETQ. CDR3 protein: CASSEDRGRTPNSPLHF. CDR3 nucleotide sequence: TGCGCCAGCAGCGAGGACAGGGGACGAACACCTAATTCACCCCTCCACTTT. Full variable domain (remainder filled in from reference TRBV5-1 and TRBJ1-6): KAGVTQTPRYLIKTRGQQVTLSCSPISGHRSVSWYQQTPGQGLQFLFEYFSETQRNKGNFPGRFSGRQFSNSRSEMNVSTLELGDSALYLCASSEDRGRTPNSPLHFGNGTRLTVT.

Only a few counts were recorded for this clonotype. The chain employs TRBV27 and TRBJ2-7; 8 bases fit TRBD2. Trimming cost V 5 bases and J 3 bases; bases outside gene matches: 15. The CDR3 contains 17 residues. Germline loops: CDR1 MNHEY, CDR2 SMNVEV (reference sequence). CDR3 sequence reads: CASSEQVRGGILYEQYF. CDR3 nucleotide sequence: TGTGCCAGCAGTGAACAGGTTCGGGGGGGGATCCTCTACGAGCAGTACTTC.

This clonotype occurred many times. This rearrangement joins TRBV5-1 to TRBJ2-3; TRBD1 matches at 10 bases. The CDR3 length is 17 residues. Looked up from germline, CDR1 is SGHRS and CDR2 is YFSETQ. V lost 0 bases and J lost 0; bases outside the gene matches: 4. CDR3 sequence reads: CASSLVGQGMSTDTQYF. In DNA, the CDR3 is TGCGCCAGCAGCTTGGTGGGACAGGGGATGAGCACAGATACGCAGTATTTT.

The chain joins TRBV10-2 to TRBJ2-2; the D gene is possibly TRBD2 (6 bases). The V gene's germline CDR1 is WSHSY and CDR2 SAAADI. V was pared by 6 bases and J by 2 bases, with 10 bases between. This CDR3 region has 14 residues. The CDR3 DNA reads TGCGCCAGCAGCGGCGGGGTAAACACCGGGGAGCTGTTTTTT. It yields the protein CASSGGVNTGELFF.

In its sample, this clonotype was seen many times. The rearrangement uses TRBV5-5 and TRBJ2-1; D might be TRBD2 (6 bases). V lost 4 bases, J lost 0 bases, and 14 bases lay in between. This CDR3 has 16 amino acids. Germline V gene data show CDR1 as SGHKS and CDR2 as YYEKEE (reference sequence). The CDR3 DNA reads as TGTGCCAGCAGCACATCCGGGACTTACTCCTACAATGAGCAGTTCTTC. This translates into CASSTSGTYSYNEQFF.

This clonotype came up a few times. The chain uses TRBV14 and TRBJ1-2; D might be TRBD1 (5 bases). CDR1 is SGHDN, CDR2 FVKESK, per germline. The V end lost 2 bases, the J end lost 4 bases, and 8 bases lay between the germline ends. This CDR3 contains 13 residues. CDR3 nucleotide sequence: TGTGCCAGCAGCCAAAGACAGACCTATGGCTACACCTTC. It codes for CASSQRQTYGYTF.

This clonotype was seen only a few times. The rearrangement joins TRBV7-9 to TRBJ2-5, with D uncertain. CDR3 length: 14 amino acids. With 5 bases removed from V and 4 bases from J, the gap between germline ends came to 14 bases. Germline assignment: CDR1 SEHNR and CDR2 FQNEAQ (reference sequence). DNA of the CDR3: TGTGCCAGCAGCCCCCCCTTTTTAGCAGAGACCCAGTACTTC. Translation: CASSPPFLAETQYF.

The chain combines TRBV20-1 with TRBJ1-2; 7 nucleotides agree with TRBD1. Germline V gene lookup returns CDR1 DFQATT and CDR2 SNEGSKA (reference sequence). The CDR3 is 12 residues long. Unmatched junction bases numbered 4, after V lost 5 bases and J lost 4 bases. The CDR3 DNA reads as TGCAGTGCTGTCCGGACAGGCTATGGCTACACCTTC. It is translated as CSAVRTGYGYTF.

The chain joins TRBV10-3 to TRBJ2-7, with 7 bases that match TRBD1. Germline CDR1 and CDR2: ENHRY and SYGVKD. V trimming: 6 bases; J trimming: 4 bases; junction bases outside the gene matches: 9. The length of the CDR3 is 14 residues. Here the CDR3 reads CAISDPGQRYEQYF. The CDR3 nucleotides are TGTGCCATCAGCGACCCGGGACAGAGGTACGAGCAGTACTTC.

J is TRBJ2-7 and V is TRBV5-8, with 8 bases lining up with TRBD1. Germline CDR1 reads SGHTS; CDR2 reads YDEGEE. The CDR3 length is 15 residues. V lost 0 bases and J lost 2; bases outside the gene matches: 4. In DNA form, the CDR3 reads TGTGCCAGCAGCTTGGAGGCCAGGGGGCCCTACGAGCAGTACTTC. Translation gives CASSLEARGPYEQYF.

The chain uses TRBV7-2 and TRBJ1-1, with D maybe TRBD1 (5 bases). Germline V CDR1 and CDR2: SGHTA, FQGNSA. The CDR3 extends over 14 amino acids. Deletions cut 6 bases from V and 5 bases from J, with 16 bases between. The CDR3 loop is CASRVGRENTEAFF. The CDR3, as DNA: TGTGCCAGCAGGGTTGGCAGGGAGAATACTGAAGCTTTCTTT.

This clonotype was seen a few times. This chain links TRBV5-1 with TRBJ1-1; no firm D call. Looked up from germline, CDR1 is SGHRS and CDR2 is YFSETQ. The germline V and J ends were trimmed by 0 bases and 0 bases, with 9 bases remaining between them. There are 15 residues in the CDR3. The CDR3 sequence: CASSLAPGVNTEAFF. The DNA of the CDR3 is TGCGCCAGCAGCTTGGCCCCCGGGGTGAACACTGAAGCTTTCTTT. The complete variable domain, with remaining parts taken from reference TRBV5-1 and TRBJ1-1, reads KAGVTQTPRYLIKTRGQQVTLSCSPISGHRSVSWYQQTPGQGLQFLFEYFSETQRNKGNFPGRFSGRQFSNSRSEMNVSTLELGDSALYLCASSLAPGVNTEAFFGQGTRLTVV.

V usage is TRBV2 and J usage is TRBJ2-1, with 9 positions matching TRBD2. This CDR3 is 15 amino acids long. V trimming: 5 bases; J trimming: 7 bases; junction bases outside the gene matches: 9. Germline V lookup: CDR1 SNHLY, CDR2 FYNNEI. CDR3 coding DNA: TGTGCCAGCAGTCTGAGTAGCGGGGGTAGAAATGAGCAGTTCTTC. Translating gives CASSLSSGGRNEQFF. Filled out from reference TRBV2 and TRBJ2-1, the complete variable domain reads EPEVTQTPSHQVTQMGQEVILRCVPISNHLYFYWYRQILGQKVEFLVSFYNNEISEKSEIFDDQFSVERPDGSNFTLKIRSTKLEDSAMYFCASSLSSGGRNEQFFGPGTRLTVL.

This clonotype came up a few times. The rearrangement joins TRBV2 to TRBJ2-1; TRBD1 matches 7 bases. In germline, CDR1 is SNHLY, CDR2 FYNNEI. The length of the CDR3 is 14 residues. J gave up 7 bases and V 8 bases, and 11 bases lay outside the gene matches. CDR3 protein: CASVSTGADNEQFF. The CDR3 region has the DNA TGTGCCAGCGTAAGCACAGGGGCGGATAATGAGCAGTTCTTC.

This clonotype was detected ten times or more. The V call is TRBV24-1, the J call TRBJ2-1; the match to TRBD1 covers 9 bases. V lost 4 bases and J lost 7; bases outside the gene matches: 10. Per the germline V gene, CDR1 is KGHDR and CDR2 is SFDVKD. There are 16 residues in the CDR3. DNA of the CDR3: TGTGCCACCAGTGACCCTGGACAGGGGATTAGGAATGAGCAGTTCTTC. It yields the protein CATSDPGQGIRNEQFF.

This clonotype ranks as medium-sized. The chain has TRBV6-4 and TRBJ2-3; TRBD1 aligns across 7 bases. V lost 0 bases, J lost 4 bases, and 1 base stayed unmatched. From germline, CDR1 is MRHNA and CDR2 SNTAGT. This CDR3 is 14 amino acids long. The CDR3 sequence: CASSDSGGADTQYF. As DNA, the CDR3 is TGTGCCAGCAGTGACTCAGGGGGCGCAGATACGCAGTATTTT.

As regards this clonotype: A read error may be the cause here, since a much bigger clone is one base away. V usage is TRBV11-2 and J usage is TRBJ1-1; D is perhaps TRBD1 (5 bases). The V gene's germline CDR1 is SGHAT and CDR2 FQNNGV. This CDR3 is built from 16 residues. In DNA form, the CDR3 reads TGTGCCAGCAGCTTAACCTCAGGGATTCTGAACACTGAAGTTTTCTTT. Protein sequence: CASSLTSGILNTEVFF.

The chain combines TRBV12-3 or TRBV12-4 with TRBJ1-4, with unresolved D. V lost 5 bases and J lost 7, with 11 bases in between. This CDR3 contains 13 residues. The CDR3 DNA follows: TGTGCCAGCAGTCCCGGGCGGGGTGAAAAACTGTTTTTT. It specifies CASSPGRGEKLFF.

This chain uses TRBV3-1 with TRBJ2-2, with D possibly being TRBD1 (6 bases). The ends were cut back, 1 base at V and 5 bases at J, with 11 bases in the middle. The CDR3 has 15 residues. Germline lookup yields CDR1 LGHDT and CDR2 YNNKEL (reference sequence). The CDR3 nucleotides are TGTGCCAGCAGCCAAGTCTGGGGGCGGACCGGGGAGCTGTTTTTT. Protein: CASSQVWGRTGELFF. Full variable domain (remainder filled in from reference TRBV3-1 and TRBJ2-2): DTAVSQTPKYLVTQMGNDKSIKCEQNLGHDTMYWYKQDSKKFLKIMFSYNNKELIINETVPNRFSPKSPDKAHLNLHINSLELGDSAVYFCASSQVWGRTGELFFGEGSRLTVL.

This clonotype was picked up many times. The chain links TRBV11-3 to TRBJ2-7; a weak D match, TRBD2 (6 bases). The germline CDR1 and CDR2 sequences are SGHNT and YENEEA. This CDR3 spans 14 amino acids. V gave up 7 bases and J gave up 3 bases, with 16 bases separating them. CDR3 loop: CASKEGGGVYEQYF. CDR3 coding DNA: TGTGCCAGCAAGGAAGGTGGAGGGGTCTACGAGCAGTACTTC.

This clonotype was counted a few times. The chain carries TRBV9 and TRBJ2-1, with TRBD2 as a possible D gene (5 bases). CDR1 is SGDLS and CDR2 is YYNGEE in the germline V gene. The V and J ends lost 0 bases and 8 bases respectively, with 15 bases between them. This CDR3 region has 15 residues. DNA for the CDR3: TGTGCCAGCAGCGTAGAAGGACTTTACGGCGATGAGCAGTTCTTC. Translation: CASSVEGLYGDEQFF.

This clonotype was found a few times. V is TRBV5-1 and J is TRBJ2-5; perhaps TRBD1 as D (6 bases). The CDR3 covers 17 residues. Germline CDR1 and CDR2: SGHRS and YFSETQ. The V end was cut by 4 bases, the J end by 4 bases, with 23 bases between. The CDR3 DNA is TGCGCCAGCAGCCTTCACTCTAGGGACACCTGGGGAGAGACCCAGTACTTC. Amino acids: CASSLHSRDTWGETQYF. The full variable domain, with the rest looked up from reference TRBV5-1 and TRBJ2-5, is KAGVTQTPRYLIKTRGQQVTLSCSPISGHRSVSWYQQTPGQGLQFLFEYFSETQRNKGNFPGRFSGRQFSNSRSEMNVSTLELGDSALYLCASSLHSRDTWGETQYFGPGTRLLVL.

This clonotype appeared a few times. The rearrangement links TRBV9 to TRBJ2-7, with D tentatively TRBD2 (5 bases). Deletions cut 0 bases from V and 2 bases from J, with 12 bases between. This CDR3 is built from 15 residues. The germline CDR1 and CDR2 sequences are SGDLS and YYNGEE. The CDR3 is CASSVDAHGTYEQYF. CDR3 DNA: TGTGCCAGCAGCGTAGATGCTCACGGGACCTACGAGCAGTACTTC.

This clonotype appeared a few times. The chain combines TRBV5-8 with TRBJ2-1; TRBD1 matches at 7 bases. The J segment lost 4 bases and the V segment lost 4 bases, leaving 5 bases of the junction unmatched. CDR3 length: 14 amino acids. Germline V gives CDR1 SGHTS, CDR2 YDEGEE. The CDR3 sequence: CASSEGQTYNEQFF. DNA of the CDR3: TGTGCCAGCAGCGAGGGACAGACATACAATGAGCAGTTCTTC. The variable domain in full, completed from reference TRBV5-8 and TRBJ2-1, reads EAGVTQSPTHLIKTRGQQATLRCSPISGHTSVYWYQQALGLGLQFLLWYDEGEERNRGNFPPRFSGRQFPNYSSELNVNALELEDSALYLCASSEGQTYNEQFFGPGTRLTVL.

The chain joins TRBV6-2 or TRBV6-3 to TRBJ2-2; 11 positions match TRBD2. V was pared by 7 bases and J by 3 bases, with 13 bases of the junction left unmatched. The germline CDR1 and CDR2 sequences are MNHEY and SVGEGT. This CDR3 comprises 18 residues. As DNA, the CDR3 is TGTGCCAGCATGCACGAGCTAGCGGGGGGAAGTGACACCGGGGAGCTGTTTTTT. Protein: CASMHELAGGSDTGELFF.

This clonotype was counted ten times or more. The chain is built from TRBV15 and TRBJ2-1; D is perhaps TRBD2 (6 bases). The CDR3 extends over 15 amino acids. Deletions cut 6 bases from V and 0 bases from J, with 12 bases between. CDR1 LNHNV and CDR2 YYDKDF come from the germline V gene (reference sequence). CDR3 residues: CATRPGRGSYNEQFF. DNA for the CDR3: TGTGCCACCAGACCAGGGCGGGGCTCCTACAATGAGCAGTTCTTC. Full variable domain (remainder filled in from reference TRBV15 and TRBJ2-1): DAMVIQNPRYQVTQFGKPVTLSCSQTLNHNVMYWYQQKSSQAPKLLFHYYDKDFNNEADTPDNFQSRRPNTSFCFLDIRSPGLGDTAMYLCATRPGRGSYNEQFFGPGTRLTVL.

The chain links TRBV27 to TRBJ2-7; D remains unclear. V shed 6 bases and J shed 1 base, with 10 bases lying between them. The CDR3 is 13 residues long. The germline V gene encodes CDR1 MNHEY and CDR2 SMNVEV (reference sequence). The CDR3 protein is CASRSLPSYEQYF. The DNA of the CDR3 is TGTGCCAGCAGGTCATTGCCGTCCTACGAGCAGTACTTC.

The chain employs TRBV3-1 and TRBJ2-2; D call uncertain. V was clipped by 0 bases and J by 4 bases, with 15 bases between them. CDR3 length equals 17 residues. Germline V gene sequence: CDR1 LGHDT, CDR2 YNNKEL (reference sequence). The CDR3 here is CASSQETFWVLTGELFF. The DNA for the CDR3 is TGTGCCAGCAGCCAAGAAACCTTCTGGGTGCTCACCGGGGAGCTGTTTTTT.

The gene calls are TRBV5-1 and TRBJ1-2; 9 bases map to TRBD1. Germline CDR1 and CDR2: SGHRS and YFSETQ. The CDR3 runs to 15 residues. V dropped 4 bases and J dropped 6; count of bases not matched to a gene: 10. The CDR3 loop is CASSDRDRANDGYTF. In nucleotides, the CDR3 is TGCGCCAGCAGCGACCGGGACAGGGCAAACGATGGCTACACCTTC.